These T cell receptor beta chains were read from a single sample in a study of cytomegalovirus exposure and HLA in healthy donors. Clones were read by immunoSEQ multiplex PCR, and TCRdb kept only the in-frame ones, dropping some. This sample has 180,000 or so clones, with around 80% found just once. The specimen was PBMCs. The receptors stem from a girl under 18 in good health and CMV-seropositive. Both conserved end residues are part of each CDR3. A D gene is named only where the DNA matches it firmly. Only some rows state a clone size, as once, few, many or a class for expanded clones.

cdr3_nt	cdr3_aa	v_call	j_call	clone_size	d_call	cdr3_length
TGTGCCTGGTGGGCAGGGTACTATGGCTACACCTTC	CAWWAGYYGYTF	TRBV30	TRBJ1-2	.	.	12
TGTGCCAGCAGTTACACGAGCGGGAGCACAGATACGCAGTATTTT	CASSYTSGSTDTQYF	TRBV6-5	TRBJ2-3	.	.	15
TGTGCCAGCAGCCCCCCCACGAGCAGGGGGAACGAGCAGTACTTC	CASSPPTSRGNEQYF	TRBV7-9	TRBJ2-7	once	TRBD1	15
TGTGCCACCAGCAGTGCCGGGACAGTAAATTCACCCCTCCACTTT	CATSSAGTVNSPLHF	TRBV15	TRBJ1-6	.	TRBD1	15
TGCGCCAGCAGCCCTAGGACAGCCCACACAGATACGCAGTATTTT	CASSPRTAHTDTQYF	TRBV5-1	TRBJ2-3	.	.	15
TGTGCCAGCAGCTCCAGGGTCAGGGAAAACACAGATACGCAGTATTTT	CASSSRVRENTDTQYF	TRBV7-9	TRBJ2-3	.	.	16
TGTGCCACACAGTCAGGGGGCACGGGCACTGAAGCTTTCTTT	CATQSGGTGTEAFF	TRBV2	TRBJ1-1	.	TRBD1	14
TGTGCCAGCAGTATATACAGGGCTAAAAATGAGCAGTTCTTC	CASSIYRAKNEQFF	TRBV2	TRBJ2-1	.	.	14
TGCGCCAGCAGCAAAACTAGCGGGAGAGAAATCGGCTCCTACAATGAGCAGTTCTTC	CASSKTSGREIGSYNEQFF	TRBV5-1	TRBJ2-1	.	TRBD2	19
TGTGCCAGCAGCTTAGGCCTGGGAGAAGGGTATGGCTACACCTTC	CASSLGLGEGYGYTF	TRBV5-6	TRBJ1-2	.	.	15
TGTGCCAGCAGCTACGTCGGGGAGACCCAGTACTTC	CASSYVGETQYF	TRBV6-5	TRBJ2-5	.	.	12
TGTGCCAGCAGTTATGGGACTAGCGGAATATCTTCCTACGAGCAGTACTTC	CASSYGTSGISSYEQYF	TRBV27	TRBJ2-7	.	TRBD2	17
TGTGCCAGCAGTTTTGACGGGAGGGCCGCCGAGCAGTACTTC	CASSFDGRAAEQYF	TRBV27	TRBJ2-7	.	TRBD2	14
TGTGCCAGCAGCCTGACAGGGGTAAATGAAGCTTTCTTT	CASSLTGVNEAFF	TRBV11-3	TRBJ1-1	.	TRBD1	13
TGTGCCAGCAGCTTAGATAACCGGGGCTATGGCTACACCTTC	CASSLDNRGYGYTF	TRBV7-8	TRBJ1-2	.	.	14
TGTGCCAGCAGTCTACCAGGGGGTTCTACCTACGAGCAGTACTTC	CASSLPGGSTYEQYF	TRBV25-1	TRBJ2-7	.	TRBD1	15
TGCAGCGTTGAAGATCCCGGGAGAGAGATTTACGAGCAGTACTTC	CSVEDPGREIYEQYF	TRBV29-1	TRBJ2-7	once	.	15
TGTGCCAGCAGTGAACAGGGGGCGAGTGGCTACACCTTC	CASSEQGASGYTF	TRBV25-1	TRBJ1-2	.	TRBD1	13
TGTGCCAGCAGCTTCTCCGGGGAGCTGTTTTTT	CASSFSGELFF	TRBV5-4	TRBJ2-2	.	.	11
TGTGCCTTTCCCCGGGGAGCTTTCTTT	CAFPRGAFF	TRBV21-1	TRBJ1-1	.	.	9
TGCAGCGTTGAAGACAGGCTATACTATGGCTACACCTTC	CSVEDRLYYGYTF	TRBV29-1	TRBJ1-2	.	.	13
TGCGCCAGCAGCCCCGGCGACCTCCGGGTGGACACTGAAGCTTTCTTT	CASSPGDLRVDTEAFF	TRBV4-1	TRBJ1-1	.	.	16
TGTGCCAGCAGGAAGGAGGGAGGAAACACCATATATTTT	CASRKEGGNTIYF	TRBV6-1	TRBJ1-3	few	.	13
TGTGCCAGCAGCTTAGATCTCGGTCTTCTTAGCGAGCAGTACTTC	CASSLDLGLLSEQYF	TRBV11-2	TRBJ2-7	.	.	15
TGTGCCAGCAGTCGGGACTTCTCCTACGAGCAGTACTTC	CASSRDFSYEQYF	TRBV27	TRBJ2-7	.	.	13
TGCGCCAGCAGCTTGAGGATAGCGGGTTCCTACGAGCAGTACTTC	CASSLRIAGSYEQYF	TRBV5-1	TRBJ2-7	.	TRBD2	15
TGTGCCAGAAGCCCATTTGCGGGGACTGAAGCTTTCTTT	CARSPFAGTEAFF	TRBV7-5	TRBJ1-1	.	.	13
TGCGCCAGCAGCCCGACAGGGGACTCCTACGAGCAGTACTTC	CASSPTGDSYEQYF	TRBV5-1	TRBJ2-7	once	TRBD1	14
TGTGCCAGCAGTGGCGCGGTGGGTAGTGGAAACACCATATATTTT	CASSGAVGSGNTIYF	TRBV6-1	TRBJ1-3	few	.	15
TGTGCCAGCAGTGAATCGGGACTAGCGAGTCAAGAGACCCAGTACTTC	CASSESGLASQETQYF	TRBV25-1	TRBJ2-5	.	TRBD2	16
TGTGCCTCCCGGACTAGCGGGAGTAGAGATACGCAGTATTTT	CASRTSGSRDTQYF	TRBV30	TRBJ2-3	.	TRBD2	14
TGTGCCAGTAGTGCTAGCGGGAGCCACTCCTACGAGCAGTACTTC	CASSASGSHSYEQYF	TRBV19	TRBJ2-7	.	TRBD2	15
TGCGCCAGCAGCTCCCGCGGGGACACCGGGGAGCTGTTTTTT	CASSSRGDTGELFF	TRBV4-1	TRBJ2-2	.	.	14
TGTGCCAGCAGCATAACCCGGGACAGGGTAGTCACAGATACGCAGTATTTT	CASSITRDRVVTDTQYF	TRBV7-9	TRBJ2-3	.	TRBD1	17
TGTGCCACCAGCCGAGACAGGGTGGACACTGAAGCTTTCTTT	CATSRDRVDTEAFF	TRBV15	TRBJ1-1	.	TRBD1	14
TGTGCCAGCAGTAAAGACAGGGTTGCTGAAGCTTTCTTT	CASSKDRVAEAFF	TRBV25-1	TRBJ1-1	.	TRBD1	13
TGTGCCAGCAGTTTATCAGCAGGGGGTTACGAGCAGTACTTC	CASSLSAGGYEQYF	TRBV27	TRBJ2-7	few	TRBD1	14
TGTGCCAGCAGCCCGCGGGACCTTAGCACTGAAGCTTTCTTT	CASSPRDLSTEAFF	TRBV7-8	TRBJ1-1	.	.	14
TGTGCCAGCAGCTTAGTGGCTAGCGGGAGTAATGAGCAGTTCTTC	CASSLVASGSNEQFF	TRBV7-6	TRBJ2-1	.	TRBD2	15
TGTGCCAGCAGTTACGACGCGGGAGAGAGCTCCTACGAGCAGTACTTC	CASSYDAGESSYEQYF	TRBV6-5	TRBJ2-7	.	TRBD2	16
TGTGCCAGCAGCCAAGGACAGGGCTATGGCTACACCTTC	CASSQGQGYGYTF	TRBV14	TRBJ1-2	.	TRBD1	13
TGTGCCAGCAGTCCTAGCGACTCCTACAATGAGCAGTTCTTC	CASSPSDSYNEQFF	TRBV2	TRBJ2-1	.	.	14
TGTGCCAGCAGCTTGGGGGGAGGGTACAATGAGCAGTTCTTC	CASSLGGGYNEQFF	TRBV11-2	TRBJ2-1	.	TRBD2	14
TGTGCCAGCAGCTTGCAGGGAAGCTCCTACGAGCAGTACTTC	CASSLQGSSYEQYF	TRBV5-6	TRBJ2-7	.	.	14
TGTGCCTGGAGTGTCTCTTATAAAGAGACCCAGTACTTC	CAWSVSYKETQYF	TRBV30	TRBJ2-5	.	.	13
TGTGCCACCCGACGACTTGCGGCTAGCACAGATACGCAGTATTTT	CATRRLAASTDTQYF	TRBV10-3	TRBJ2-3	.	.	15
TGTGCCAGCAGCCCATTGTACCAAGAGACCCAGTACTTC	CASSPLYQETQYF	TRBV7-2	TRBJ2-5	once	.	13
TGTGCCAGCAGCTCCCCCCAGGTAGTCTACGAGCAGTACTTC	CASSSPQVVYEQYF	TRBV13	TRBJ2-7	.	.	14